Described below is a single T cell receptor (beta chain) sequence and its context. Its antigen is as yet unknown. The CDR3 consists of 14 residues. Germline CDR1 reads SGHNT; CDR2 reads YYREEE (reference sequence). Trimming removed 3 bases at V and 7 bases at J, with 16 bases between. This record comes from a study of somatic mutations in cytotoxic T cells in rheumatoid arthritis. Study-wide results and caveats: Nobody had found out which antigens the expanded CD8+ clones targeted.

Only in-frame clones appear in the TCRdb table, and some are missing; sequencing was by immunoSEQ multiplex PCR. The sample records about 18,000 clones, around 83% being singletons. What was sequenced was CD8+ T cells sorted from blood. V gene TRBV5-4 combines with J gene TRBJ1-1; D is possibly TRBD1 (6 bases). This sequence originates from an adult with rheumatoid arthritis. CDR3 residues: CASSSYYGTLEAFF. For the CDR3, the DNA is TGTGCCAGCAGCTCTTACTACGGGACACTTGAAGCTTTCTTT.